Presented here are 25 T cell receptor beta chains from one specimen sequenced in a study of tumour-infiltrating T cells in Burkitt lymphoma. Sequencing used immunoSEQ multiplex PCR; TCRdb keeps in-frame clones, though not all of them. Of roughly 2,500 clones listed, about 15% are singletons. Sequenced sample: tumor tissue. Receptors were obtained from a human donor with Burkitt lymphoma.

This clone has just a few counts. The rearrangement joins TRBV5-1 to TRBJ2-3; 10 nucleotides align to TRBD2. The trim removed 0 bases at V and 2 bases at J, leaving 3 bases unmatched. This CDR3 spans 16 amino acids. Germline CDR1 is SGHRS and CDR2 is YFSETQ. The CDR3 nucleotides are TGCGCCAGCAGCTTGGTAGCGGGGGGCGACACAGATACGCAGTATTTT. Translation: CASSLVAGGDTDTQYF.

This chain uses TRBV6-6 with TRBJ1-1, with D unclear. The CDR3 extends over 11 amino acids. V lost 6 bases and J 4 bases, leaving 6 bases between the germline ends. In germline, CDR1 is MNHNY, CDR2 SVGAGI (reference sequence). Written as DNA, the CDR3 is TGTGCCAGCAGCCAGACCACTGAAGCTTTCTTT. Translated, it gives CASSQTTEAFF.

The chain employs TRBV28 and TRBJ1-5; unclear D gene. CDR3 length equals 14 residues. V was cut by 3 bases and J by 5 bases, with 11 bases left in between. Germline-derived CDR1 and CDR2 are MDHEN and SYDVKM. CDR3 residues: CASSFPDRYQPQHF. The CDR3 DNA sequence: TGTGCCAGCAGTTTCCCTGACCGGTATCAGCCCCAGCATTTT. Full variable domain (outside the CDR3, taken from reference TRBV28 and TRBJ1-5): DVKVTQSSRYLVKRTGEKVFLECVQDMDHENMFWYRQDPGLGLRLIYFSYDVKMKEKGDIPEGYSVSREKKERFSLILESASTNQTSMYLCASSFPDRYQPQHFGDGTRLSIL.

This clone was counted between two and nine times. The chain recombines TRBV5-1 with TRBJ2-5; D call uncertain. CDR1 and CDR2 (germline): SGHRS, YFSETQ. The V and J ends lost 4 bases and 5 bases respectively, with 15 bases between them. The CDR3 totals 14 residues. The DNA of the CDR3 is TGCGCCAGCAGCCCTACAGCCTCGCGGGAGACCCAGTACTTC. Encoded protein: CASSPTASRETQYF.

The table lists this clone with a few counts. The CDR3 DNA sequence: TGTGCCAGCAGTGCAGGACAGGGGCTCTCCGGGGAGCTGTTTTTT. It specifies CASSAGQGLSGELFF. This chain links TRBV2 with TRBJ2-2, with TRBD1 matching 9 bases. CDR1 and CDR2 from the germline V gene are SNHLY and FYNNEI. The V and J ends lost 4 bases and 6 bases, in that order; junction bases with no gene match: 6. The CDR3 is 15 amino acids.

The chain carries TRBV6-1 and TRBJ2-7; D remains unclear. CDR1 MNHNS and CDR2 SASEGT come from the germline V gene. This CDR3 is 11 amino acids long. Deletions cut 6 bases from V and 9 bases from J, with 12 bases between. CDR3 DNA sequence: TGTGCCAGCAGGAACGACATACCGCAGTACTTC. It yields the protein CASRNDIPQYF.

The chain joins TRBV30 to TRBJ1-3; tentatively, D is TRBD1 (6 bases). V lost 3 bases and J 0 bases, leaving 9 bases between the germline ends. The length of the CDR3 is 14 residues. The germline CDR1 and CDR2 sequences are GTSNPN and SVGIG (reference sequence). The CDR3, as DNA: TGTGCCTGGAGCCAGGGGCACTCTGGAAACACCATATATTTT. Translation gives CAWSQGHSGNTIYF.

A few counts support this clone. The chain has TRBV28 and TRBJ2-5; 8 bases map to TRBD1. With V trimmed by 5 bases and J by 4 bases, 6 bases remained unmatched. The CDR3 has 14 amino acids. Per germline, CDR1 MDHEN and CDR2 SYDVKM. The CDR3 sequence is CASSPRTGRETQYF. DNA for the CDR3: TGTGCCAGCAGTCCAAGGACAGGGAGAGAGACCCAGTACTTC.

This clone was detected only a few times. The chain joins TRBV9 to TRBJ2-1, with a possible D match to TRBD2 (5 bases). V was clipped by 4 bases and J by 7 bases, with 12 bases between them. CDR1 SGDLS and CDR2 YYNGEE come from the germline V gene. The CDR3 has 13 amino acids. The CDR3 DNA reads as TGTGCCAGCAGCTCCGGGCCGGGGAATGAGCAGTTCTTC. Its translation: CASSSGPGNEQFF.

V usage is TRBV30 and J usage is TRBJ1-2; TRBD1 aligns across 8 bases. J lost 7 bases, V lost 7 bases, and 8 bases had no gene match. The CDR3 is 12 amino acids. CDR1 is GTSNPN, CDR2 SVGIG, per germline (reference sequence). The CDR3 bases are TGTGCCTCTCCTGGACAGGGAGGTGGCTACACCTTC. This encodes CASPGQGGGYTF.

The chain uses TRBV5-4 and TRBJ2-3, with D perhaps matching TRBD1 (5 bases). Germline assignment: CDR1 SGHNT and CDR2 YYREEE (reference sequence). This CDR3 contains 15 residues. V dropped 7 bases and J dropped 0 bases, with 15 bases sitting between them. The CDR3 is CASGDGWGSTDTQYF. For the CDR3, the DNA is TGTGCCAGCGGAGACGGATGGGGCAGCACAGATACGCAGTATTTT. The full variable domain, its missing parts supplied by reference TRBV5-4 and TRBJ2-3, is ETGVTQSPTHLIKTRGQQVTLRCSSQSGHNTVSWYQQALGQGPQFIFQYYREEENGRGNFPPRFSGLQFPNYSSELNVNALELDDSALYLCASGDGWGSTDTQYFGPGTRLTVL.

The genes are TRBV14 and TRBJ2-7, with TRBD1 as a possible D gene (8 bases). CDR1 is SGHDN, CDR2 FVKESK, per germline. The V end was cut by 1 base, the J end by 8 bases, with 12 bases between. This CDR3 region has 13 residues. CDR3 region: CASSQGTGTKQYF. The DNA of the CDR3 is TGTGCCAGCAGCCAAGGGACAGGGACTAAGCAGTACTTC. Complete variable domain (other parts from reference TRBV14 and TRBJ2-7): EAGVTQFPSHSVIEKGQTVTLRCDPISGHDNLYWYRRVMGKEIKFLLHFVKESKQDESGMPNNRFLAERTGGTYSTLKVQPAELEDSGVYFCASSQGTGTKQYFGPGTRLTVT.

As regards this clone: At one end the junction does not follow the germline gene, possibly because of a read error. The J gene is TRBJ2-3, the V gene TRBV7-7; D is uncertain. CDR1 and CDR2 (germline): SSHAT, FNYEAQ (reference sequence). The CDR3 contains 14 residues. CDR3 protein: CASSLVGGTDTQYF. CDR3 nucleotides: TGTGCTAGCAGCTTAGTTGGGGGCACAGATACGCAGTATTTT. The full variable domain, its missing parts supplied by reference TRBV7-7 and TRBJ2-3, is GAGVSQSPRYKVTKRGQDVTLRCDPISSHATLYWYQQALGQGPEFLTYFNYEAQPDKSGLPSDRFSAERPEGSISTLTIQRTEQRDSAMYRCASSLVGGTDTQYFGPGTRLTVL.

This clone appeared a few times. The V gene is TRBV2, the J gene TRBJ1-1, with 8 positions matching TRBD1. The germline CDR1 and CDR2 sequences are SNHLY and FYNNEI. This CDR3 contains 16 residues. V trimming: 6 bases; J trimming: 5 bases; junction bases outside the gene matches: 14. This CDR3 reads CASRDGQGGMLTEAFF. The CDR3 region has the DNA TGTGCCAGCAGGGATGGACAGGGCGGCATGTTGACTGAAGCTTTCTTT.

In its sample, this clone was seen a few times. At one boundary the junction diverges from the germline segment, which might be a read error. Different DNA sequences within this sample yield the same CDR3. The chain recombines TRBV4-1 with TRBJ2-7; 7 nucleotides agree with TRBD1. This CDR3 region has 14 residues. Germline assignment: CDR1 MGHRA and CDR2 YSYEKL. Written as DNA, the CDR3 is TGCGCCAGCAGTTGGGACAGAAGCTCCTACGAACAGTACTTC. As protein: CASSWDRSSYEQYF.

This CDR3 reads CASSLANYGYTF. CDR3 bases: TGTGCCAGCAGCTTGGCCAACTATGGCTACACCTTC. The V gene is TRBV5-6, the J gene TRBJ1-2; no reliable D call. The V and J ends lost 0 bases and 2 bases respectively, with 2 bases between them. Germline loops: CDR1 SGHDT, CDR2 YYEEEE. This CDR3 has 12 residues.

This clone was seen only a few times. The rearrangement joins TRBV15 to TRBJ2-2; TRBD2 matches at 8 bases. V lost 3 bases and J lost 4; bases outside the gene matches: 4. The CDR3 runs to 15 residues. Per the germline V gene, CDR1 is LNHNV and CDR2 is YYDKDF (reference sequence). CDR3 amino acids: CATSRESGGTGELFF. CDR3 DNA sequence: TGTGCCACCAGCAGGGAGAGCGGGGGCACCGGGGAGCTGTTTTTT.

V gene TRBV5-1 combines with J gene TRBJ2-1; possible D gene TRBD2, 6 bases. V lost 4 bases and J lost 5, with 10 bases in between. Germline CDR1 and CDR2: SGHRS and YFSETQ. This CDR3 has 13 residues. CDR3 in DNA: TGCGCCAGCAGCGTGGGACTTAACAATGAGCAGTTCTTC. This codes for CASSVGLNNEQFF.

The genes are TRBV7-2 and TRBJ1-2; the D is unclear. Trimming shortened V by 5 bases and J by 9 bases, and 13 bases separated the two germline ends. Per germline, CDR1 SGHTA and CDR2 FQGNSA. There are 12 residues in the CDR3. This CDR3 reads CASSPYGSRYTF. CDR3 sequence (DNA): TGTGCCAGCAGCCCTTACGGCAGCCGCTACACCTTC.

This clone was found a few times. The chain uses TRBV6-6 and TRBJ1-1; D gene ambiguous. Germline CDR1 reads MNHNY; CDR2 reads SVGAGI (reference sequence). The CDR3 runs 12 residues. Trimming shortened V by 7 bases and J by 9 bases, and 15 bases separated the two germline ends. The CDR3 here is CASTTPRGKAFF. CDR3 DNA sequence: TGTGCCAGCACCACCCCCCGGGGTAAAGCTTTCTTT.

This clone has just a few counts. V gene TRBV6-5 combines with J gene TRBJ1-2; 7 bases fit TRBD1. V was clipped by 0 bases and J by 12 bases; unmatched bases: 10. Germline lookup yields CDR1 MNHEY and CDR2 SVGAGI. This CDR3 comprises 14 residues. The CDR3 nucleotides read TGTGCCAGCAGTTACTCCGCGGGACAGCGGGCGGACACCTTC. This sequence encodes CASSYSAGQRADTF.

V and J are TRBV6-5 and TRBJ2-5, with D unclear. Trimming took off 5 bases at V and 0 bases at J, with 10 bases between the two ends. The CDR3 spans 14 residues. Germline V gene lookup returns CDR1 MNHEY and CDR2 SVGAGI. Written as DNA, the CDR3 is TGTGCCAGCAGTCCTCAGACGTACCAAGAGACCCAGTACTTC. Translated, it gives CASSPQTYQETQYF.

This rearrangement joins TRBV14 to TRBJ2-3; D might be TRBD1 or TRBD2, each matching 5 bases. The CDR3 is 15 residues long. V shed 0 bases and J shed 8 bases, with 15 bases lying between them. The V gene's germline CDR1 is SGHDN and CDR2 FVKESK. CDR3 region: CASSQDGTTPSTQYF. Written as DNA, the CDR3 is TGTGCCAGCAGCCAAGATGGGACCACTCCCAGTACGCAGTATTTT.

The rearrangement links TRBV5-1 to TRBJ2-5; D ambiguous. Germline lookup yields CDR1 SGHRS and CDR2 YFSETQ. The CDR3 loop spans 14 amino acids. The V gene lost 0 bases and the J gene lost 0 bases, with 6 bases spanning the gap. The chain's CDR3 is CASSLALYQETQYF. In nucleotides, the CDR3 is TGCGCCAGCAGCTTGGCCTTGTACCAAGAGACCCAGTACTTC.

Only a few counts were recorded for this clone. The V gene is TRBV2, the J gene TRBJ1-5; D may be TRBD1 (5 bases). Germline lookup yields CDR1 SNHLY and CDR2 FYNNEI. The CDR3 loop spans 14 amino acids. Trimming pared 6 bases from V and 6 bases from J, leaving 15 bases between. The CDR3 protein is CASSQGRGSQPQHF. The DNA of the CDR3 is TGTGCCAGCAGCCAGGGACGGGGGAGTCAGCCCCAGCATTTT.